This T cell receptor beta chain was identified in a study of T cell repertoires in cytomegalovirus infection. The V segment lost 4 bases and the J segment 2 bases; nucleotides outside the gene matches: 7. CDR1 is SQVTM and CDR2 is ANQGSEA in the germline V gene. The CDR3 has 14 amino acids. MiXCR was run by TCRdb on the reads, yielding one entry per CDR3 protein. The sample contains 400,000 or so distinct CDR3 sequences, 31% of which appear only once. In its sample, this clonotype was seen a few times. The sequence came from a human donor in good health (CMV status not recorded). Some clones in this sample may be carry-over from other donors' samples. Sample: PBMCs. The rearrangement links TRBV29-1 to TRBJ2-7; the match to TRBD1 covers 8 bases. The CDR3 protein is CSVANRGSTYEQYF. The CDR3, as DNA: TGCAGCGTTGCAAACAGGGGGAGTACCTACGAGCAGTACTTC.